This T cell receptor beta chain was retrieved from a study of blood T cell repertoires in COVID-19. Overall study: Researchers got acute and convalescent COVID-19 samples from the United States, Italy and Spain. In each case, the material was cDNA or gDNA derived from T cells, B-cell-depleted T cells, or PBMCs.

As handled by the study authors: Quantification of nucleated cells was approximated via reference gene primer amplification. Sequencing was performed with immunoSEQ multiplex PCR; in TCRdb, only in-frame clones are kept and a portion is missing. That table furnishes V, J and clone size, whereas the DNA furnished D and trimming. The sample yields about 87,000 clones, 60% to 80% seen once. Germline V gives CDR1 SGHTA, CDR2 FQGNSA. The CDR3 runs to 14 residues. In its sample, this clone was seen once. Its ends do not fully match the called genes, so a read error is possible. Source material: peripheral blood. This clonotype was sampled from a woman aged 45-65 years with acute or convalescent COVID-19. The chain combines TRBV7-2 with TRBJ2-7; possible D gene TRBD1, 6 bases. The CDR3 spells CASSLGPGVYEQYF. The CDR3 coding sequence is TGTGCAAGCAGCTTAGGTCCAGGGGTCTACGAGCAGTACTTC.